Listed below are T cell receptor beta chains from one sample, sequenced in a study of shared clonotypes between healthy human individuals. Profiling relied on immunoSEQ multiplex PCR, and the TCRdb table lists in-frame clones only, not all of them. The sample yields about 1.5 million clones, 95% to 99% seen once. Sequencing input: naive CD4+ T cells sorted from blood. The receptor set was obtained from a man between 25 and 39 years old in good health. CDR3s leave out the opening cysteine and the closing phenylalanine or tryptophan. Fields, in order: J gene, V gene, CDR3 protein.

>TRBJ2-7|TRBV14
ASSQAAYEQY
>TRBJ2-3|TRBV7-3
ASSLNRADTQY
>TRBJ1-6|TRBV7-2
ASSGQLNSPLH
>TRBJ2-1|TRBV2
ASSEAWANEQF
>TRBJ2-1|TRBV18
ASSPRDYGHVEQF
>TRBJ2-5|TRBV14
ASSQQQYQETQY
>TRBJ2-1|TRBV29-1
SGGRDHRGNEQF
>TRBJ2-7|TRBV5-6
ASSLRLLGLTHEQY
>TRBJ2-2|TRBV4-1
ASSQLGAGELF
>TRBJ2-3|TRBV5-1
ASTPDRGTDTQY
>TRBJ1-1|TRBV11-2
ASRPWQDKNTEAF
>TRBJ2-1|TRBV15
ATSKPGTSGRLGYNEQF
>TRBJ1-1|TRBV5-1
ASSLEGQGREAF
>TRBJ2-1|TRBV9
ASSVGGGSNEQF
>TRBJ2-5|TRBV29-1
SVEVSGETQY
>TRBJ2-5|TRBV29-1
SVRTALETQY
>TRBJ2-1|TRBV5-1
ASSTSGLADYNEQF
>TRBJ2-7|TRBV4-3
ASSQVASHYEQY
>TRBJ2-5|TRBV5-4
ASSPPSLETQY
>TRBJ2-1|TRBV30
AWSVLAGGPGEQF
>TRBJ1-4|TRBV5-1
ASSLGSAEKLF
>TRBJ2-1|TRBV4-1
ASSPASGTSGRQF
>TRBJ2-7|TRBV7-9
ASTLAGGPYEQY
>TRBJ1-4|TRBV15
ATSLMRGQGNLRREKLF
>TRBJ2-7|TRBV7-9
ASRKTGIGLGEQY
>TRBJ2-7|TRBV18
ASSPPDRAVYEQY
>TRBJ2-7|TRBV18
ASSPWFSGTGGHEQY
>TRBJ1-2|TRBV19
ASSMVSGWRGYT
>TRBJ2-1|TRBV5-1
ASSIGLADDNEQF
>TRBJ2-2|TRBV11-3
ASSLEAYSGELF
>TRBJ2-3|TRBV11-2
ASSQNSGSDTQY
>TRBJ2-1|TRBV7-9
ASSLGGGLTINEQF
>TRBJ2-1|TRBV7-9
ASSGPGLAISYEQF
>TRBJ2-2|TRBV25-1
ASSDPTANTGELF
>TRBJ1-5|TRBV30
AQVTGEQPQH
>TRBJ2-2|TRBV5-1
ASSLAGKNTGELF
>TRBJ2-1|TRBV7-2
ASSLIGLAYEQF